A single sample gave rise to the 19 T cell receptor beta chains below, sequenced in a study of cytomegalovirus exposure and HLA in healthy donors (dated 2017 in TCRdb). Library prep was done by the immunoSEQ multiplex PCR assay. TCRdb took this table from immuneACCESS and kept in-frame rearrangements with V and J called. Such tables lack part of the clones; where checked against another copy, unresolved V genes explain under half of the gap, and the rest is unexplained. The sample table contains some 170,000 clones; only one count was recorded for 96% of them. The top ten constitute roughly 0.83% of the sample. The sample taken for sequencing was PBMCs. The receptors shown here come from a woman aged 18-29 years in good health and CMV-seronegative.

This chain connects TRBV6-5 to TRBJ1-2; weak D call: TRBD1 (6 bases). This CDR3 comprises 14 residues. V lost 6 bases and J 8 bases, leaving 19 bases between the germline ends. CDR1 is MNHEY, CDR2 SVGAGI, per germline. CDR3: CASRMTQGARGYTF. In DNA, the CDR3 is TGTGCCAGCAGAATGACACAGGGTGCTCGAGGCTACACCTTC.

This chain joins TRBV5-1 and TRBJ2-3, with TRBD1 matching 8 bases. J was trimmed by 5 bases and V by 1 base; bases with no gene match: 6. Germline-derived CDR1 and CDR2 are SGHRS and YFSETQ. The CDR3 totals 15 residues. Written as DNA, the CDR3 is TGCGCCAGCAGCTTGTCCGGACAGGGAATAGATACGCAGTATTTT. This codes for CASSLSGQGIDTQYF.

The genes are TRBV6-5 and TRBJ1-4; tentatively, D is TRBD1 (5 bases). The CDR3 is made up of 15 amino acids. Germline V gene data show CDR1 as MNHEY and CDR2 as SVGAGI. Trimming stripped 0 bases from V and 4 bases from J, with 9 bases between. The CDR3 DNA reads as TGTGCCAGCAGTTACTCCCAGGGAAGTAATGAAAAACTGTTTTTT. Protein product: CASSYSQGSNEKLFF.

This chain joins TRBV6-6 and TRBJ1-5; 8 bases align to TRBD1. Germline CDR1 is MNHNY and CDR2 is SVGAGI (reference sequence). V lost 5 bases, J lost 0 bases, and 3 bases stayed unmatched. CDR3 length: 15 amino acids. The CDR3 region is CASSSDRGSNQPQHF. The CDR3 nucleotides are TGTGCCAGCAGTAGCGACAGGGGTAGCAATCAGCCCCAGCATTTT.

CDR3 region: CASSPHTRTGSYGYTF. For the CDR3, the DNA is TGTGCCAGTAGTCCCCATACGCGGACAGGGAGCTATGGCTACACCTTC. The chain uses TRBV19 and TRBJ1-2; 8 nucleotides align to TRBD1. CDR1 and CDR2 from the germline V gene are LNHDA and SQIVND (reference sequence). This CDR3 contains 16 residues. V trimming: 5 bases; J trimming: 4 bases; junction bases outside the gene matches: 12.

The V call is TRBV27, the J call TRBJ1-6; 12 bases line up with TRBD1. V lost 3 bases to trimming and J lost 1 base; unmatched junction nucleotides: 1. The CDR3 is 17 amino acids. Germline lookup yields CDR1 MNHEY and CDR2 SMNVEV (reference sequence). For the CDR3, the DNA is TGTGCCAGCAGTTTGGGACAGGGGGCGTCCTATAATTCACCCCTCCACTTT. Protein: CASSLGQGASYNSPLHF.

The chain recombines TRBV9 with TRBJ2-1; D is perhaps TRBD1 (5 bases). Germline loops: CDR1 SGDLS, CDR2 YYNGEE. The length of the CDR3 is 16 residues. V was clipped by 2 bases and J by 2 bases, with 14 bases between them. This chain's CDR3 is CASSVTGSRTYNEQFF. As DNA, the CDR3 is TGTGCCAGCAGCGTTACAGGTTCTCGTACCTACAATGAGCAGTTCTTC.

The chain couples TRBV18 to TRBJ1-5; no definite D call. The CDR3 covers 17 residues. From germline, CDR1 is KGHSH and CDR2 LQKENI. V was cut by 0 bases and J by 2 bases, with 14 bases left in between. The DNA for the CDR3 is TGTGCCAGCTCACCACCGCTTTACAGCGGGGGCAATCAGCCCCAGCATTTT. Its protein is CASSPPLYSGGNQPQHF.

The CDR3 nucleotides read TGTGCCAGCAGCTTACGACAGATCACAGATACGCAGTATTTT. This encodes CASSLRQITDTQYF. The V call is TRBV5-6, the J call TRBJ2-3; weak D call: TRBD1 (5 bases). The V gene's germline CDR1 is SGHDT and CDR2 YYEEEE. V was pared by 2 bases and J by 2 bases, with 9 bases between. There are 14 residues in the CDR3.

V and J are TRBV6-5 and TRBJ1-5; TRBD1 aligns across 7 bases. Germline loops: CDR1 MNHEY, CDR2 SVGAGI. The V segment lost 3 bases and the J segment 7 bases; nucleotides outside the gene matches: 6. The CDR3 runs to 14 residues. The CDR3 is CASSYQGVRQPQHF. The CDR3, as DNA: TGTGCCAGCAGTTATCAGGGGGTGCGGCAGCCCCAGCATTTT.

V and J are TRBV5-1 and TRBJ1-1; D is perhaps TRBD1 (5 bases). The CDR3 has 11 residues. CDR1 is SGHRS and CDR2 is YFSETQ in the germline V gene. Trimming took 4 bases from V and 8 from J, leaving 9 bases between them. The CDR3 loop is CASSLRGEAFF. Written as DNA, the CDR3 is TGCGCCAGCAGCCTTCGGGGGGAAGCTTTCTTT.

The rearrangement links TRBV5-1 to TRBJ2-3; D unresolved. Trimming left V 4 bases short and J 0 bases short, with 12 bases between. CDR1 is SGHRS and CDR2 is YFSETQ in the germline V gene. The CDR3 loop spans 15 amino acids. The CDR3 sequence is CASSVWPSSTDTQYF. DNA of the CDR3: TGCGCCAGCAGCGTTTGGCCCTCTAGCACAGATACGCAGTATTTT.

This rearrangement joins TRBV19 to TRBJ2-1; 10 bases line up with TRBD1. Germline values: CDR1 LNHDA, CDR2 SQIVND (reference sequence). With 3 bases clipped from V and 9 bases from J, the junction kept 5 bases outside the gene matches. This CDR3 has 14 amino acids. The CDR3 DNA reads TGTGCCAGTAGTATCCGTGGGACAGGGGCTGAGCAGTTCTTC. Residues: CASSIRGTGAEQFF.

This chain joins TRBV27 and TRBJ2-5; D possibly corresponds to TRBD1 (5 bases). Germline CDR1 and CDR2: MNHEY and SMNVEV (reference sequence). The CDR3 loop spans 12 amino acids. V was clipped by 5 bases and J by 7 bases, with 11 bases between them. The DNA of the CDR3 is TGTGCCAGCAGTAGCCAGGGCGGGACCCAGTACTTC. Translation: CASSSQGGTQYF.

As to this clone: Sequence at one end of the junction differs from germline and may be a read error. V is TRBV7-7 and J is TRBJ2-3; 11 bases are shared with TRBD2. Germline CDR1 SSHAT, CDR2 FNYEAQ (reference sequence). The CDR3 spans 19 residues. CDR3 region: CASSLVRPLAGDSTDTQYF. CDR3 DNA: TGTGCTAGCAGCTTAGTCCGCCCACTAGCGGGGGACAGCACAGATACGCAGTATTTT.

A few counts support this clone. The V and J genes are TRBV9 and TRBJ1-2, with D perhaps TRBD1 (6 bases). V was trimmed by 4 bases and J by 7 bases, leaving 11 bases between them. The CDR3 is 12 residues long. CDR1 and CDR2 from the germline V gene are SGDLS and YYNGEE. Here the CDR3 reads CASSFQGFGYTF. The CDR3 DNA follows: TGTGCCAGCAGCTTCCAGGGGTTTGGCTACACCTTC.

The chain combines TRBV7-8 with TRBJ2-7; 7 positions match TRBD2. The ends lost 0 bases at V and 7 bases at J; junction bases unmatched: 3. CDR3 length equals 13 residues. Germline V gene data show CDR1 as SGHVS and CDR2 as FQNEAQ. CDR3: CASSLAGGVEQYF. The CDR3 DNA follows: TGTGCCAGCAGCTTAGCGGGGGGGGTTGAGCAGTACTTC.

V is TRBV5-6 and J is TRBJ1-2, with 8 bases identical to TRBD1. The V and J ends lost 4 bases and 1 base, in that order; junction bases with no gene match: 9. The CDR3 length is 16 residues. CDR1 is SGHDT and CDR2 is YYEEEE in the germline V gene. The chain's CDR3 is CASSVMHRGFNYGYTF. The DNA for the CDR3 is TGTGCCAGCAGCGTAATGCACAGGGGGTTTAACTATGGCTACACCTTC.

The chain couples TRBV13 to TRBJ2-3, with TRBD2 matching 11 bases. V was clipped by 4 bases and J by 5 bases; unmatched bases: 20. From germline, CDR1 is PRHDT and CDR2 FYEKMQ (reference sequence). The CDR3 contains 20 residues. The CDR3 DNA reads as TGTGCCAGCAGCTCCCCAACTAGCGGGGGAGAACACCACCGCGGAGATACGCAGTATTTT. Its translation: CASSSPTSGGEHHRGDTQYF.